The entry below describes one T cell receptor beta chain. This sample was included in a study of blood T cell repertoires in COVID-19. As for the study in general: Samples taken during acute and convalescent COVID-19 were collected in the United States, Italy and Spain. The analysed material was cDNA or gDNA that came from T cells, B-cell-depleted T cells, or PBMCs.

How the authors handled the data: Estimation of nucleated cell counts relied on the amplification of reference gene primers. Produced via immunoSEQ multiplex PCR; TCRdb's table is partial and in-frame only. V, J and clone size reflect that table, while D and trimming were determined from the DNA. Among approximately 250,000 clones, 85% to 90% were seen once, and the ten largest hold 3.6%. The CDR3 loop spans 16 amino acids. Germline assignment: CDR1 LNHNV and CDR2 YYDKDF (reference sequence). The V segment lost 5 bases and the J segment 5 bases; nucleotides outside the gene matches: 12. Sequencing used peripheral blood. The receptor was isolated from a man aged 18-30 years with active or convalescent COVID-19. The chain links TRBV15 to TRBJ2-7; 10 bases map to TRBD2. CDR3 sequence: CATSGPLLAGDHEQYF. The CDR3 DNA reads TGTGCCACCAGCGGTCCCCTCCTAGCGGGAGACCACGAGCAGTACTTC.